Listed here is a single T cell receptor (beta chain). Its antigen remains unidentified. No base quality values were provided; no much bigger clone lies one nucleotide off. At the junction V is shortened by 4 bases and J by 4 bases, with 12 bases in between. The CDR3 holds 14 amino acids from the cysteine to the phenylalanine. Solely the CDR3 DNA is kept, with 42 bases framed from the first base. Taken from the germline V gene, the CDR1 and CDR2 loops are SGHRS and YFSETQ. Whole blood was collected in K2EDTA tubes by collaborating institutions according to the institutions' own protocols. Collaborator samples were shipped for TCRbeta analysis as frozen whole blood, isolated PBMCs, or DNA extracted from either sample type. This sample is drawn from a study of blood T cell repertoires in COVID-19 (dated by TCRdb to the early 2020s). A note on the overall study: The collaborator samples originated in the United States, Italy and Spain and spanned the acute and convalescent phases of COVID-19. The samples were drawn from the first 160 participants of the ongoing ImmuneRACE study and from under 1,500 subjects provided by 6 global collaborators. Where HLA class I and class II types were available, the types were taken from metadata supplied by the sample provider, not from assay-based typing. Nearly every sample came with metadata listing a de-identified subject ID, COVID-19 status, age in years and sex. The prospective study material was composed of cDNA or gDNA derived from T cells, B-cell-depleted T cells, or PBMCs. Deeply sampled blood TCRbeta repertoires from subjects exposed to, actively infected with, or recovered from COVID-19 were included in the dataset. A freely available public database, intended as a resource for researchers studying the immune response to SARS-CoV-2, is where the repertoires were released.

Overall study results and their limits: How much clinical and demographic metadata was included differed by source and by participant, and the metadata was provided uncurated.

TCRbeta CDR3 regions were amplified from genomic DNA by means of the immunoSEQ Assay, a bias-controlled multiplex PCR. As for how the authors treated the data: The number of nucleated cells in each sample was estimated from the amplification of reference gene primers within the assay. To quantify the absolute abundance of each unique TCRbeta CDR3 rearrangement, sequence reads were collapsed and filtered. For each sample, productive Simpson clonality was calculated by taking the square root of Simpson's diversity index across productive rearrangements. Held by TCRdb, this immuneACCESS table contains in-frame sequences only and omits some clones. Under half of the omission traces to an unresolved V gene where checked; the cause of the rest is unknown. Clonal size and the V and J genes are those of that table, whereas D and trimming came from the DNA. The sample profile shows about 9,000 clones; approximately 80% of them were found once. The ten largest account for approximately 10% of the sample.

The chain employs TRBV5-1 and TRBJ2-1; TRBD2 is possibly the D segment (7 matching bases). The TCR comes from a human donor in a cohort sampled during active COVID-19. Sample: peripheral blood. The CDR3 in this case is CASSRGAVYNEQFF. The DNA reads TGCGCCAGCAGCCGGGGGGCCGTTTACAATGAGCAGTTCTTC.